The subject of this entry is one T cell receptor (beta chain). The data derive from a study of blood T cell repertoires in COVID-19. About the study: The origin of the acute and convalescent COVID-19 samples was the United States, Italy and Spain. Sources were T cells, B-cell-depleted T cells, or PBMCs; the material itself was cDNA or gDNA.

Authors' data handling: Reference gene primer amplification gave nucleated cell count estimates. The repertoire was sequenced with immunoSEQ multiplex PCR; TCRdb's copy has only in-frame clones and lacks some. V and J calls and clone size come straight from that table; D and trimming were deduced from the DNA. The data hold roughly 150,000 clones, with approximately 90% observed a single time. The V gene's germline CDR1 is MNHEY and CDR2 SVGAGI. Deletions cut 5 bases from V and 0 bases from J, with 10 bases between. The CDR3 runs to 15 residues. What was sequenced was peripheral blood. The rearrangement uses TRBV6-5 and TRBJ2-2; a weak D match, TRBD1 (6 bases). The clonotype originates from a woman in her 70s with acute or convalescent COVID-19. The CDR3 bases are TGTGCCAGCAGTACCGGGACATCGAACACCGGGGAGCTGTTTTTT. Amino acid sequence: CASSTGTSNTGELFF.